What follows are 29 T cell receptor beta chains derived from one specimen sequenced in a study of breast tumors, draining lymph nodes, adjacent tissues. The lymph nodes were axillary draining lymph nodes from breast cancer patients. MiXCR, applied by TCRdb to the multiplex PCR reads, yields one record per CDR3 protein. The table lists approximately 300,000 distinct CDR3 sequences, 30% of them singletons. The sample was axillary lymph node tissue. All receptors derive from a female donor with breast cancer. Some clones in this sample may be carry-over from other donors' samples.

This clonotype was observed many times. V usage is TRBV2 and J usage is TRBJ2-3, with D perhaps matching TRBD2 (6 bases). The CDR3 is 14 residues long. CDR1 is SNHLY, CDR2 FYNNEI, per germline. Between the trimmed V and J ends, which lost 7 bases and 0 bases, there was a span of 11 bases. The DNA of the CDR3 is TGTGCCAGCAAGGGCGGGACTAGCACAGATACGCAGTATTTT. As protein: CASKGGTSTDTQYF.

This clonotype was detected many times. This chain uses TRBV20-1 with TRBJ2-1; a weak D match, TRBD1 (5 bases). The CDR3 is 12 residues long. The germline gives CDR1 DFQATT, CDR2 SNEGSKA (reference sequence). Trimming cost V 1 base and J 7 bases, with 8 bases left between them. DNA of the CDR3: TGCAGTGCTAGAGCCCCAGGGAATGAGCAGTTCTTC. Residues: CSARAPGNEQFF.

The chain recombines TRBV10-3 with TRBJ2-5; the match to TRBD1 covers 7 bases. Trimming took 4 bases from V and 4 from J; bases not matched to a gene: 6. The CDR3 is made up of 14 amino acids. Germline CDR1 and CDR2: ENHRY and SYGVKD. The CDR3 DNA follows: TGTGCCATCAGTGCTAGTAGACAGGGAGAGACCCAGTACTTC. Its translation is CAISASRQGETQYF.

Notes on this clonotype: A much larger clone lies one base from this, so it may be a read error. The CDR3 sequence: CASGDIGGVSYEQYF. The CDR3 DNA reads as TGTGCCAGTGGCGATATCGGCGGGGTCTCCTACGAGCAGTACTTC. The chain employs TRBV19 and TRBJ2-7; possible D gene TRBD2, 6 bases. CDR3 size: 15 residues. Germline loops: CDR1 LNHDA, CDR2 SQIVND (reference sequence). V was trimmed by 8 bases and J by 0 bases, leaving 17 bases between them.

This clonotype came up many times. V usage is TRBV20-1 and J usage is TRBJ2-7; D remains ambiguous. The CDR3 has 14 amino acids. Germline CDR1 is DFQATT and CDR2 is SNEGSKA (reference sequence). V was clipped by 1 base and J by 2 bases, with 12 bases between them. CDR3 coding DNA: TGCAGTGCTAGAGTACCGCGGTCCCCCTACGAGCAGTACTTC. Its protein is CSARVPRSPYEQYF.

In regard to this clonotype: A much larger clone sits a single nucleotide away, making a read error possible. The V call is TRBV6-4, the J call TRBJ1-6, with 7 bases fitting TRBD1. V dropped 5 bases and J dropped 7; count of bases not matched to a gene: 17. The CDR3 sequence is 18 residues long. Germline V gene data show CDR1 as MRHNA and CDR2 as SNTAGT. The CDR3 DNA reads TGTGCCAGCAGTCACGGCCCAACTACCGGGACAGCGAATTCACCCCTCCACTTT. Its translation is CASSHGPTTGTANSPLHF.

This clonotype was recorded at least ten times. V is TRBV2 and J is TRBJ1-5; TRBD1 is a possible D gene (6 bases). Germline loops: CDR1 SNHLY, CDR2 FYNNEI. The CDR3 spans 15 residues. The V end was cut by 6 bases, the J end by 4 bases, with 16 bases between. CDR3 sequence (DNA): TGTGCCAGCAGCCTAGAGGGGGGGGGAAATCAGCCCCAGCATTTT. Translation gives CASSLEGGGNQPQHF.

In this sample, this clonotype turned up many times. The chain is built from TRBV10-3 and TRBJ1-5; maybe TRBD1 (6 bases). Germline V gene data show CDR1 as ENHRY and CDR2 as SYGVKD. The CDR3 has 13 amino acids. V was clipped by 3 bases and J by 6 bases, with 9 bases between them. CDR3 nucleotides: TGTGCCATCAGTGACAGGGGTGTTCAGCCCCAGCATTTT. This sequence encodes CAISDRGVQPQHF.

A remark on this clonotype: A much larger clone sits a single nucleotide away, making a read error possible. The conserved closing phenylalanine or tryptophan is absent in this CDR3, likely reflecting a read error. The chain links TRBV12-3 or TRBV12-4 to TRBJ2-7; 9 bases map to TRBD2. The CDR3 has 14 amino acids. V was clipped by 8 bases and J by 6 bases; unmatched bases: 11. In DNA form, the CDR3 reads TGTGCCAGCGCGCTCCTAGCGGGAAATTCCGAGCAGTACCTC. This gives the protein CASALLAGNSEQYL.

This clonotype was counted ten times or more. The V gene is TRBV29-1, the J gene TRBJ2-5, with TRBD1 matching 8 bases. Per the germline V gene, CDR1 is SQVTM and CDR2 is ANQGSEA. V gave up 7 bases and J gave up 7 bases; unmatched junction bases: 11. CDR3 length: 13 residues. CDR3 in DNA: TGCAGCGGAGGACAGGGCGATATCGGGACCCAGTACTTC. Amino acid sequence: CSGGQGDIGTQYF. Full variable domain (outside the CDR3, taken from reference TRBV29-1 and TRBJ2-5): SAVISQKPSRDICQRGTSLTIQCQVDSQVTMMFWYRQQPGQSLTLIATANQGSEATYESGFVIDKFPISRPNLTFSTLTVSNMSPEDSSIYLCSGGQGDIGTQYFGPGTRLLVL.

This clonotype was seen just once. The rearrangement joins TRBV20-1 to TRBJ1-4; D might be TRBD1 (6 bases). The germline CDR1 and CDR2 sequences are DFQATT and SNEGSKA (reference sequence). The CDR3 is made up of 16 amino acids. The V end was cut by 0 bases, the J end by 8 bases, with 19 bases between. The CDR3 bases are TGCAGTGCTAGAGATGCCTGGGCAGGGGATGAAGAAAAACTGTTTTTT. It is translated as CSARDAWAGDEEKLFF.

This clonotype was recorded only once. Germline is not matched at one junction end, which may reflect a read error. V is TRBV30 and J is TRBJ1-2; TRBD1 is a possible D gene (5 bases). CDR3 length: 17 amino acids. Per the germline V gene, CDR1 is GTSNPN and CDR2 is SVGIG (reference sequence). The CDR3 bases are TGTGCCTGGAGCCGACTTCCGGGACGCGGTGGTAACTGTGGCTACACCTTC. Its protein is CAWSRLPGRGGNCGYTF.

Ten or more counts support this clonotype. This chain uses TRBV7-2 with TRBJ2-1; D is ambiguous. The CDR3 contains 16 residues. V shed 1 base and J shed 12 bases, with 22 bases lying between them. The germline V gene encodes CDR1 SGHTA and CDR2 FQGNSA. The CDR3 region has the DNA TGTGCCAGCAGCTTAGTGGCGGCGGTGATGGTAAAGGGGCAGTTCTTC. This sequence encodes CASSLVAAVMVKGQFF.

This clonotype was counted ten times or more. V and J are TRBV11-2 and TRBJ2-5, with 9 bases matching TRBD2. This CDR3 contains 15 residues. Trimming cost V 2 bases and J 0 bases; bases outside gene matches: 1. Germline lookup yields CDR1 SGHAT and CDR2 FQNNGV. CDR3 nucleotide sequence: TGTGCCAGCAGCTTATCTAGCGGGAACCAAGAGACCCAGTACTTC. It codes for CASSLSSGNQETQYF.

A remark on this clonotype: Since a much larger clone is just one base distant, this may be a read error. V usage is TRBV15 and J usage is TRBJ2-7; D gene uncertain. Germline values: CDR1 LNHNV, CDR2 YYDKDF (reference sequence). There are 16 residues in the CDR3. The CDR3 sequence is CAASRDRRAGTYEQYF. Written as DNA, the CDR3 is TGTGCCGCCAGCAGAGATCGTAGGGCAGGAACCTACGAGCAGTACTTC. The variable domain in full, with the rest retrieved from reference TRBV15 and TRBJ2-7, is DAMVIQNPRYQVTQFGKPVTLSCSQTLNHNVMYWYQQKSSQAPKLLFHYYDKDFNNEADTPDNFQSRRPNTSFCFLDIRSPGLGDTAMYLCAASRDRRAGTYEQYFGPGTRLTVT.

Worth noting for this clonotype: This may stem from a read error, because a much larger clone lies one nucleotide away. The V gene is TRBV18, the J gene TRBJ2-5; D may match TRBD1 or TRBD2 (5 bases each). CDR1 KGHSH and CDR2 LQKENI come from the germline V gene. V was cut by 8 bases and J by 7 bases, with 17 bases left in between. The CDR3 loop spans 13 amino acids. For the CDR3, the DNA is TGTGCCAGCACCACCGGGGCAGAAGGGACCCAGTACTTC. Amino acid sequence: CASTTGAEGTQYF. The full variable domain, in which reference TRBV18 and TRBJ2-5 provide the parts outside the CDR3, is NAGVMQNPRHLVRRRGQEARLRCSPMKGHSHVYWYRQLPEEGLKFMVYLQKENIIDESGMPKERFSAEFPKEGPSILRIQQVVRGDSAAYFCASTTGAEGTQYFGPGTRLLVL.

This clonotype was detected ten times or more. The chain joins TRBV20-1 to TRBJ2-7; D may match TRBD1 or TRBD2 (5 bases each). Deletions cut 4 bases from V and 7 bases from J, with 20 bases between. This CDR3 is built from 14 residues. Germline loops: CDR1 DFQATT, CDR2 SNEGSKA (reference sequence). As DNA, the CDR3 is TGCAGTGCTAAATCGGGCCAGGGAGTTTGGGAGCAGTACTTC. The encoded protein is CSAKSGQGVWEQYF.

This clonotype was observed at least ten times. CDR3 nucleotides: TGCAGTGCTACGGACAGGGAAGAGACCCAGTACTTC. This gives the protein CSATDREETQYF. This sequence joins TRBV20-1 and TRBJ2-5; 8 bases agree with TRBD1. With 4 bases clipped from V and 3 bases from J, the junction kept 1 base outside the gene matches. Germline CDR1 and CDR2: DFQATT and SNEGSKA (reference sequence). The CDR3 spans 12 residues.

This clonotype was found once. The genes are TRBV5-1 and TRBJ1-1; 7 nucleotides align to TRBD1. Germline V gene lookup returns CDR1 SGHRS and CDR2 YFSETQ. This CDR3 has 15 residues. Trimming at V came to 9 bases and at J to 0 bases, leaving 11 bases not matched to a gene. The CDR3: CATATKQGMNTEAFF. The CDR3 DNA sequence: TGCGCCACCGCCACGAAACAGGGGATGAACACTGAAGCTTTCTTT.

This clonotype was seen repeatedly, ten times or more. The V call is TRBV19, the J call TRBJ2-1, with TRBD2 identical over 11 bases. V gave up 3 bases and J gave up 3 bases; unmatched junction bases: 4. In germline, CDR1 is LNHDA, CDR2 SQIVND (reference sequence). The CDR3 sequence is 16 residues long. This CDR3 reads CASSIEGTSGYNEQFF. The CDR3 nucleotides are TGTGCCAGTAGTATTGAAGGGACTAGCGGCTACAATGAGCAGTTCTTC. Using reference TRBV19 and TRBJ2-1 for the parts outside the CDR3, the full variable domain is DGGITQSPKYLFRKEGQNVTLSCEQNLNHDAMYWYRQDPGQGLRLIYYSQIVNDFQKGDIAEGYSVSREKKESFPLTVTSAQKNPTAFYLCASSIEGTSGYNEQFFGPGTRLTVL.

This clonotype was seen repeatedly, ten times or more. The V and J genes are TRBV24-1 and TRBJ1-5, with no clear D. CDR3 length: 13 amino acids. The germline V gene encodes CDR1 KGHDR and CDR2 SFDVKD. Trimming removed 6 bases from V and 0 bases from J, with 5 bases in between. CDR3 residues: CATSYHSNQPQHF. The CDR3 nucleotides are TGTGCCACCAGTTACCATAGCAATCAGCCCCAGCATTTT.

CDR3 DNA sequence: TGTGCCAGCAGCCCCTCTAGTGGCGGAGGAAACAATGAGCAGTTCTTC. It translates to CASSPSSGGGNNEQFF. The chain joins TRBV3-1 to TRBJ2-1; possible D gene TRBD2, 5 bases. Trimming removed 4 bases at V and 5 bases at J, with 18 bases between. The CDR3 has 16 amino acids. CDR1 LGHDT and CDR2 YNNKEL come from the germline V gene (reference sequence).

This clonotype was found many times. The V call is TRBV7-8, the J call TRBJ2-2, with TRBD1 identical over 7 bases. Germline V gives CDR1 SGHVS, CDR2 FQNEAQ. This CDR3 has 15 amino acids. The ends lost 3 bases at V and 1 base at J; junction bases unmatched: 2. CDR3 loop: CASSFRTGNTGELFF. The CDR3 DNA sequence: TGTGCCAGCAGCTTTAGGACAGGGAACACCGGGGAGCTGTTTTTT.

In its sample, this clonotype was seen many times. V gene TRBV11-3 combines with J gene TRBJ2-7; tentative D call: TRBD2 (6 bases). Trimming removed 7 bases from V and 6 bases from J, with 13 bases in between. There are 12 residues in the CDR3. Germline loops: CDR1 SGHNT, CDR2 YENEEA. Here the CDR3 DNA reads TGTGCCAGCACCAAGGCCGGGGGCGAGCAGTACTTC. Translating gives CASTKAGGEQYF.

This clonotype appeared many times. This chain connects TRBV4-1 to TRBJ2-7, with TRBD1 matching over 8 bases. Germline values: CDR1 MGHRA, CDR2 YSYEKL. The CDR3 is made up of 15 amino acids. With 4 bases clipped from V and 0 bases from J, the junction kept 5 bases outside the gene matches. Here the CDR3 reads CASSPDRGNSYEQYF. DNA of the CDR3: TGCGCCAGCAGCCCCGACAGGGGAAACTCCTACGAGCAGTACTTC.

This clonotype was detected ten times or more. This chain links TRBV7-2 with TRBJ2-7, with TRBD1 matching 7 bases. V was clipped by 3 bases and J by 6 bases; unmatched bases: 8. Germline V gene data show CDR1 as SGHTA and CDR2 as FQGNSA. CDR3 length equals 14 residues. CDR3 protein: CASSLRQGIGEQYF. The DNA of the CDR3 is TGTGCCAGCAGCTTGCGACAGGGAATTGGCGAGCAGTACTTC.

The rearrangement uses TRBV9 and TRBJ2-4; D remains unclear. The length of the CDR3 is 12 residues. Trimming removed 5 bases from V and 4 bases from J, with 7 bases in between. Germline V lookup: CDR1 SGDLS, CDR2 YYNGEE. The CDR3 DNA sequence: TGTGCCAGCAGAGCAGCTAAAAACATTCAGTACTTC. Encoded protein: CASRAAKNIQYF.

The V gene is TRBV29-1, the J gene TRBJ1-6, with D perhaps matching TRBD1 (5 bases). The CDR3 covers 13 residues. Trimming stripped 5 bases from V and 8 bases from J, with 13 bases between. Germline CDR1 reads SQVTM; CDR2 reads ANQGSEA. The CDR3 DNA reads as TGCAGCGTTCGGGACGCGTTGTATTCACCCCTCCACTTT. Translation: CSVRDALYSPLHF. The full variable domain, in which reference TRBV29-1 and TRBJ1-6 provide the parts outside the CDR3, is SAVISQKPSRDICQRGTSLTIQCQVDSQVTMMFWYRQQPGQSLTLIATANQGSEATYESGFVIDKFPISRPNLTFSTLTVSNMSPEDSSIYLCSVRDALYSPLHFGNGTRLTVT.

This clonotype was picked up many times. The chain is built from TRBV6-5 and TRBJ2-7; the D gene is possibly TRBD1 (5 bases). Germline V CDR1 and CDR2: MNHEY, SVGAGI. Trimming removed 6 bases at V and 0 bases at J, with 12 bases between. The CDR3 loop spans 14 amino acids. DNA of the CDR3: TGTGCCAGCAGACCTCGGACAAACTCCTACGAGCAGTACTTC. Translation: CASRPRTNSYEQYF.